A single T cell receptor (beta chain) is shown here with its context. What it binds is unknown. This specimen belongs to a study of T-cell memory formation after mild COVID-19. Study overall: Largely, TCR clusters stayed within a single donor.

Points from the study as a whole: The main location of contracting CD4+ clones was CM and EM, and that of contracting CD8+ clones was EMRA. Clones from the second wave (peaking day 37) had unconfirmed SARS-CoV-2 specificity. From day 15 to 85, contracting clones were balanced between CD4 and CD8, whereas later expanders leaned toward CD4+.

Using its own MiXCR run on the 5' RACE reads, TCRdb lists one record per CDR3 protein. This sample has a few hundred thousand distinct CDR3 sequences, with around 25% found just once. V was trimmed by 2 bases and J by 2 bases, leaving 7 bases between them. The CDR3 runs 13 residues. Germline V lookup: CDR1 SQVTM, CDR2 ANQGSEA. This rearrangement joins TRBV29-1 to TRBJ1-3, with D unresolved. This receptor was taken from an adult woman who had mild COVID-19 (a few samples of this study predate the infection). Cell type and time point are not known. The sequencing input was PBMCs or a T cell subset sorted from them (not recorded which). The CDR3 bases are TGCAGCGTTGAACTAGGAACTGGAAACACCATATATTTT. Its protein is CSVELGTGNTIYF.